A selection of T cell receptor beta chains follows, all from one sample in a study of Graves' ophthalmopathy and Graves' hyperthyroidism. TCRdb analysed the multiplex PCR reads with MiXCR anew, one entry per CDR3 protein. The sample lists about 1.2 million distinct CDR3 sequences, around a third occurring once. Input material: peripheral blood or thyroid tissue (not recorded which). The receptor set was obtained from an adult man with Graves' hyperthyroidism. CDR3s leave out the opening cysteine and the closing phenylalanine or tryptophan. A D gene is named only where the DNA matches it firmly. Clone size is given for some rows only: seen once, a few or many times, or a class if the clone is expanded.

clone size,V gene,D gene,CDR3 length,CDR3 protein
.,TRBV5-4,TRBD1,15,ASSFLLHRGLGTEAF
.,TRBV7-2,.,8,ASKAKGYT
many,TRBV2,.,11,ASSEWQGRGYT
.,TRBV7-9,.,11,ASSRNTGQPQH
many,TRBV29-1,.,13,SVPSGQSLNTEAF
.,TRBV6-2/TRBV6-3,.,13,ASGATGQLNEKLF
.,TRBV7-9,.,13,ASSPQGPGANVLT
.,TRBV7-2,TRBD1,12,ASSQRTGNFEQY
.,TRBV15,.,14,ATSRGGGARTGELF
many,TRBV20-1,.,10,SAGGGLYEQY
few,TRBV9,.,13,ASSVGLARIGELF
once,TRBV20-1,.,11,SALTTAKETQY
many,TRBV15,.,11,ATSGGYSYEQY
many,TRBV20-1,TRBD2,12,SAVVGTNQETQY
.,TRBV5-6,.,11,ASSLHGEKTQY
few,TRBV6-5,.,15,ASSRPHVGWRNSPLH
once,TRBV20-1,.,13,SARHQTGRNTEAF
many,TRBV7-8,.,12,ASSGDGASYEQY
many,TRBV7-2,.,14,ASSLTPRPGGYEQY
few,TRBV5-4,TRBD1,13,ASSYRQGPGETQY
.,TRBV4-1,.,13,ASSQTGTPNQPQH
.,TRBV25-1,.,14,ASRTGSRGHTGELF
.,TRBV7-2,TRBD1,13,ASSLQGALNYDYT
few,TRBV7-3,.,13,ASSPQGAIDTEAF
few,TRBV9,TRBD2,11,ASSGELAFEQF
.,TRBV7-2,TRBD2,12,ASTASGRGETQY
many,TRBV29-1,.,12,SVRQGGYQETQY
.,TRBV12-3/TRBV12-4,.,9,ASRAQGELF
many,TRBV6-5,.,13,ASRTLRGTNEKLF
many,TRBV10-3,.,9,AISDAETQY
many,TRBV7-2,TRBD1,13,ASSYRTGSTGELF
.,TRBV3-2,.,14,ASSHYQRGGRETQY
few,TRBV27,.,13,ASSYGDISNSPLH
many,TRBV29-1,.,10,SVEGGRAEAF
.,TRBV24-1,.,12,ATSDVGGNQPQH
many,TRBV2,TRBD1,12,ASSLNRGREKLF
few,TRBV18,.,12,ASSPGRSSYGYT
.,TRBV2,TRBD2,14,ASSRGLAGAGETQY
many,TRBV24-1,.,14,ATSDITDSGANVLT
many,TRBV7-6,.,17,ASSPLIGSRGRSGNTIY
many,TRBV7-8,TRBD1,12,ASYQGANTGELF
.,TRBV24-1,.,11,ATSDSNSAEAF
many,TRBV2,.,13,ASRRGQSGANVLT
many,TRBV19,.,13,ASSIAAISNQPQH
.,TRBV5-1,.,14,ASSLEGDGANTEAF
.,TRBV13,TRBD2,16,ASSSGLAGVVSTGELF
.,TRBV5-1,.,12,ASSGRGNNSPLH
many,TRBV7-9,.,11,ASSFPGNEKLF
few,TRBV18,TRBD1,12,ASSRGQGMEGYT
.,TRBV20-1,TRBD2,14,SARDSSGRGRYEQY
.,TRBV7-6,.,18,ASSLRGLDIRGGSNQPQH
.,TRBV29-1,TRBD1,15,SVEETGGERSSYEQY
few,TRBV29-1,.,12,STGTVSTNEKLF
.,TRBV20-1,TRBD1,11,SAPTPDRGSST
many,TRBV29-1,.,10,SVDGESYEQY
.,TRBV19,.,10,AWGKQGTEAF
.,TRBV5-1,TRBD1,13,ASSMAGAGGYEQY
many,TRBV7-7,.,12,ASSASLDGETQY
few,TRBV14,.,14,ASSREPGGGAGELF